The 6 T cell receptor beta chains listed next were all sequenced from one sample in a study of blood T cells in healthy people across ages. Using a J-beta primer mix together with a sample-barcoded 5' primer, a second PCR was run for about 7 to 12 cycles. TCRdb passed the 5' RACE reads through MiXCR, listing each CDR3 protein once. The sample consists of about 680,000 distinct CDR3 sequences, over 45% of them appearing once. The sequencing input was blood. These receptor sequences come from a woman aged 55-70 years in good health.

This clonotype was seen a few times. The V call is TRBV20-1, the J call TRBJ2-1; no reliable D call. Germline lookup yields CDR1 DFQATT and CDR2 SNEGSKA (reference sequence). Deletions cut 0 bases from V and 9 bases from J, with 12 bases between. There are 13 residues in the CDR3. The CDR3 region has the DNA TGCAGTGCTAGAGATGGGCTATATGGTGAGCAGTTCTTC. Encoded protein: CSARDGLYGEQFF.

This clonotype has ten or more counts. V is TRBV10-3 and J is TRBJ2-7; D may correspond to TRBD1 or TRBD2 (5 bases each). The CDR3 totals 16 residues. Trimming took 2 bases from V and 0 from J, leaving 14 bases between them. Germline CDR1 reads ENHRY; CDR2 reads SYGVKD. As DNA, the CDR3 is TGTGCCATCAGTGAGCCTAGGGACCGACTCTCCTACGAGCAGTACTTC. It specifies CAISEPRDRLSYEQYF.

This chain links TRBV7-2 with TRBJ1-4; the match to TRBD1 covers 7 bases. CDR1 and CDR2 from the germline V gene are SGHTA and FQGNSA. V was clipped by 5 bases and J by 3 bases; unmatched bases: 9. This CDR3 is 16 amino acids long. CDR3 region: CASSQQGFLSNEKLFF. The CDR3 DNA follows: TGTGCCAGCAGCCAACAGGGGTTCCTTTCTAATGAAAAACTGTTTTTT.

The chain employs TRBV4-3 and TRBJ1-4, with 9 positions matching TRBD1. The V segment lost 8 bases and the J segment 7 bases; nucleotides outside the gene matches: 8. The CDR3 length is 14 residues. The germline V gene has CDR1 LGHNA and CDR2 YSLEER. The CDR3: CASARQGVAEKLFF. The CDR3, as DNA: TGCGCCAGCGCTCGACAGGGGGTGGCTGAAAAACTGTTTTTT.

The V gene is TRBV29-1, the J gene TRBJ1-2; no firm D call. Germline V gene sequence: CDR1 SQVTM, CDR2 ANQGSEA. V lost 6 bases to trimming and J lost 2 bases, with 13 bases between them. The CDR3 length is 13 residues. The CDR3 loop is CSVDTLLNYGYTF. The CDR3 DNA reads as TGCAGCGTCGACACGCTCCTAAACTATGGCTACACCTTC.

This clonotype has a handful of counts. CDR3 DNA: TGTGCCAGCAGCTCCCAACCGAACACTGAAGCTTTCTTT. Translating gives CASSSQPNTEAFF. This chain joins TRBV7-2 and TRBJ1-1; D is ambiguous. Trimming removed 4 bases from V and 1 base from J, with 7 bases in between. Per germline, CDR1 SGHTA and CDR2 FQGNSA. The CDR3 loop spans 13 amino acids.